The present TCR beta chain was sequenced within a study of identical twins. This CDR3 region has 15 residues. Trimming pared 5 bases from V and 0 bases from J, leaving 13 bases between. CDR1 SQVTM and CDR2 ANQGSEA come from the germline V gene. From the 5' RACE reads, TCRdb called clonotypes with MiXCR, one entry per CDR3 protein. The sample has 520,000 or so distinct CDR3 sequences, around 20% seen once; the top ten hold 0.91%. This clonotype was observed at least ten times. In addition, the sample was reused for a study of T cells expressing NK-cell markers.

This chain links TRBV29-1 with TRBJ1-4; D not resolved. Sequences were obtained from CD4+ T cells sorted from blood. The receptor was derived from a woman aged 18-29 years in good health. CDR3 DNA sequence: TGCAGCGTTTCCCTCCAAGCAGCAACTAATGAAAAACTGTTTTTT. The encoded protein is CSVSLQAATNEKLFF.